These 18 T cell receptor beta chains share one sample of origin, sequenced in a study of technical replicates of blood from a handful of donors. This table comes from immunoSEQ multiplex PCR, and its TCRdb copy is limited to in-frame clones, with some not included. Here the sample spans over 55,000 clones, around nine tenths being singletons. Specimen: PBMCs. The receptors shown here come from a human donor in good health. Some clones in this sample may be carry-over from other donors' samples.

This clone appeared once. This rearrangement joins TRBV5-1 to TRBJ2-7; TRBD1 matches 9 bases. The V gene's germline CDR1 is SGHRS and CDR2 YFSETQ. V shed 0 bases, J shed 0 bases, and the junction held 1 base outside the gene matches. The length of the CDR3 is 15 residues. The CDR3 region is CASSLADRGSYEQYF. CDR3 nucleotides: TGCGCCAGCAGCTTGGCGGACAGGGGCTCCTACGAGCAGTACTTC.

V gene TRBV29-1 combines with J gene TRBJ1-5; possibly TRBD1 for D (5 bases). Germline CDR1 is SQVTM and CDR2 is ANQGSEA. Trimming took 7 bases from V and 4 from J, leaving 11 bases between them. The CDR3 is 12 residues long. CDR3 sequence reads: CSAGTPNQPQHF. The CDR3 DNA follows: TGCAGCGCCGGGACTCCAAATCAGCCCCAGCATTTT. The full variable domain, in which reference TRBV29-1 and TRBJ1-5 provide the parts outside the CDR3, is SAVISQKPSRDICQRGTSLTIQCQVDSQVTMMFWYRQQPGQSLTLIATANQGSEATYESGFVIDKFPISRPNLTFSTLTVSNMSPEDSSIYLCSAGTPNQPQHFGDGTRLSIL.

V and J are TRBV18 and TRBJ1-3; D is undetermined. V was clipped by 10 bases and J by 4 bases, with 23 bases between them. The CDR3 is made up of 16 amino acids. CDR1 is KGHSH, CDR2 LQKENI, per germline. CDR3 in amino acids: CATLRGSLEGGNTIYF. CDR3 DNA: TGTGCCACCCTGAGAGGGTCCCTGGAAGGAGGAAACACCATATATTTT.

The genes are TRBV27 and TRBJ1-6; TRBD1 matches 8 bases. Germline-derived CDR1 and CDR2 are MNHEY and SMNVEV (reference sequence). The CDR3 is 15 amino acids. With 6 bases clipped from V and 9 bases from J, the junction kept 10 bases outside the gene matches. The CDR3 loop is CASRERTGTTSPLHF. The CDR3 coding sequence is TGTGCCAGCAGGGAACGGACAGGGACTACTTCACCCCTCCACTTT.

The gene calls are TRBV7-2 and TRBJ2-2; unclear D gene. Trimming removed 0 bases at V and 6 bases at J, with 11 bases between. The length of the CDR3 is 15 residues. Germline V gives CDR1 SGHTA, CDR2 FQGNSA. The CDR3 region has the DNA TGTGCCAGCAGCTTAGCTAGAACGTATGCCGGGGAGCTGTTTTTT. It translates to CASSLARTYAGELFF.

The chain couples TRBV11-3 to TRBJ2-2; D is possibly TRBD1 (6 bases). The CDR3 runs to 14 residues. Germline CDR1 reads SGHNT; CDR2 reads YENEEA. Trimming stripped 5 bases from V and 6 bases from J, with 13 bases between. Here the CDR3 reads CASSRTGGPGELFF. The DNA of the CDR3 is TGTGCCAGCAGCCGGACTGGGGGCCCCGGGGAGCTGTTTTTT.

This chain connects TRBV5-4 to TRBJ2-3; no reliable D call. The CDR3 has 13 amino acids. CDR1 and CDR2 (germline): SGHNT, YYREEE (reference sequence). The germline V and J ends were trimmed by 4 bases and 6 bases, with 12 bases remaining between them. The CDR3 DNA follows: TGTGCCAGCAGCCCCTTCGAGGTTGATACGCAGTATTTT. Amino acids: CASSPFEVDTQYF.

The chain couples TRBV5-4 to TRBJ1-2, with D possibly being TRBD1 (5 bases). The germline V and J ends were trimmed by 0 bases and 4 bases, with 13 bases remaining between them. CDR1 and CDR2 from the germline V gene are SGHNT and YYREEE (reference sequence). The CDR3 is made up of 15 amino acids. The CDR3: CASSLGEGLGYGYTF. The CDR3 bases are TGTGCCAGCAGCTTGGGTGAGGGACTCGGCTATGGCTACACCTTC.

This clone is a singleton in its sample. This sequence joins TRBV7-2 and TRBJ2-7, with no clear D. Germline assignment: CDR1 SGHTA and CDR2 FQGNSA. The CDR3 covers 15 residues. Trimming cost V 1 base and J 3 bases, with 13 bases left between them. The CDR3 DNA is TGTGCCAGCAGCTTAGGAGGTCTTTTGAGCTACGAGCAGTACTTC. It yields the protein CASSLGGLLSYEQYF.

V usage is TRBV5-1 and J usage is TRBJ2-1, with 7 bases lining up with TRBD1. J gave up 6 bases and V 7 bases, and 10 bases lay outside the gene matches. This CDR3 contains 14 residues. In germline, CDR1 is SGHRS, CDR2 YFSETQ. The CDR3 DNA reads TGCGCCAGCGGGACAGACAGGGCAGGCAATGAGCAGTTCTTC. Encoded protein: CASGTDRAGNEQFF.

The gene calls are TRBV19 and TRBJ2-5; a possible D gene is TRBD2 (6 bases). Germline V gene data show CDR1 as LNHDA and CDR2 as SQIVND (reference sequence). The CDR3 totals 14 residues. V was clipped by 3 bases and J by 5 bases, with 13 bases between them. CDR3 bases: TGTGCCAGTAGTATCAGTCTAGCGAGGGAGACCCAGTACTTC. This translates into CASSISLARETQYF.

The V gene is TRBV2, the J gene TRBJ2-1, with D tentatively TRBD1 (6 bases). The CDR3 runs 11 residues. Germline V lookup: CDR1 SNHLY, CDR2 FYNNEI. Trimming took 6 bases from V and 10 from J, leaving 10 bases between them. As DNA, the CDR3 is TGTGCCAGCAGACAGGGTGGCGAGCAGTTCTTC. Protein: CASRQGGEQFF.

The J gene is TRBJ1-2, the V gene TRBV14; D unclear. CDR1 is SGHDN and CDR2 is FVKESK in the germline V gene. This CDR3 contains 13 residues. The V gene lost 0 bases and the J gene lost 4 bases, with 6 bases spanning the gap. In nucleotides, the CDR3 is TGTGCCAGCAGCCAAGATGCGGCCTATGGCTACACCTTC. It encodes CASSQDAAYGYTF.

The chain combines TRBV7-9 with TRBJ1-6; 10 bases map to TRBD1. The V gene's germline CDR1 is SEHNR and CDR2 FQNEAQ (reference sequence). The CDR3 runs to 18 residues. Unmatched junction bases numbered 8, after V lost 1 base and J lost 5 bases. The CDR3 sequence is CASSLVVSGTGDNSPLHF. The DNA for the CDR3 is TGTGCCAGCAGCTTAGTTGTTTCCGGGACAGGGGATAATTCACCCCTCCACTTT.

The chain uses TRBV4-3 and TRBJ2-1; 9 nucleotides agree with TRBD2. The CDR3 runs 16 residues. The germline V gene encodes CDR1 LGHNA and CDR2 YSLEER. The junction had 4 bases not matched to a gene; V was cut back by 1 base and J by 3 bases. The CDR3, as DNA: TGCGCCAGCAGCCAAGTTCTAGCGGGATTCTACAATGAGCAGTTCTTC. Translating gives CASSQVLAGFYNEQFF.

The V and J genes are TRBV19 and TRBJ2-1; a possible D gene is TRBD2 (6 bases). Germline values: CDR1 LNHDA, CDR2 SQIVND (reference sequence). CDR3 size: 16 residues. Between the trimmed V and J ends, which lost 6 bases and 6 bases, there was a span of 21 bases. The CDR3, as DNA: TGTGCCAGTAGGCCCTTATGGGGGGAAAGGGGCAATGAGCAGTTCTTC. Its translation is CASRPLWGERGNEQFF. The complete variable domain, with remaining parts taken from reference TRBV19 and TRBJ2-1, reads DGGITQSPKYLFRKEGQNVTLSCEQNLNHDAMYWYRQDPGQGLRLIYYSQIVNDFQKGDIAEGYSVSREKKESFPLTVTSAQKNPTAFYLCASRPLWGERGNEQFFGPGTRLTVL.

This chain joins TRBV30 and TRBJ2-3; D gene uncertain. V lost 2 bases to trimming and J lost 6 bases, with 6 bases between them. Germline CDR1 GTSNPN, CDR2 SVGIG (reference sequence). The CDR3 runs 11 residues. The CDR3 DNA follows: TGTGCCTGGAGTTCCCAGGATACGCAGTATTTT. Protein sequence: CAWSSQDTQYF.

This CDR3 reads CASSQDGNRGSYNSPLHF. CDR3 DNA sequence: TGCGCCAGCAGCCAAGATGGTAACAGGGGCTCCTATAATTCACCCCTCCACTTT. The chain employs TRBV4-3 and TRBJ1-6, with 7 bases matching TRBD1. The V gene end was trimmed by 0 bases and the J gene end by 0 bases; junction bases not matched to a gene: 5. CDR1 and CDR2 (germline): LGHNA, YSLEER. CDR3 length equals 18 residues.